Listed below are T cell receptor beta chains from one sample, sequenced in a study of cytomegalovirus exposure and HLA in healthy donors. Sequenced by immunoSEQ multiplex PCR; TCRdb stores in-frame clones only, minus some. The sample carries approximately 180,000 clones, roughly nine tenths recorded once. Sequencing was done on a sample of PBMCs. The source of these receptors is a man aged 18 to 35 in good health and CMV-seropositive. The CDR3 runs from the conserved cysteine through the conserved F or W. A D gene is named only where the DNA matches it firmly. Clone size appears in some rows only: once, few, many, or a class for an expanded clone.

J gene	V gene	D gene	clone size	CDR3 DNA	CDR3 protein
TRBJ2-3	TRBV14	.	.	TGTGCCAGCAGCTCGAGGGGGTGGTACACAGATACGCAGTATTTT	CASSSRGWYTDTQYF
TRBJ2-2	TRBV6-1	TRBD1	.	TGTGCCAGCAGGACAGGGTCCGGGGAGCTGTTTTTT	CASRTGSGELFF
TRBJ2-3	TRBV28	.	.	TGTGCCACCCATGGGGGGGCAGCGCCAGATACGCAGTATTTT	CATHGGAAPDTQYF
TRBJ1-6	TRBV6-5	.	few	TGTGCCAGCACTATATCACAGAGCCTCAATTCACCCCTCCACTTT	CASTISQSLNSPLHF
TRBJ2-7	TRBV18	.	.	TGTGCCAGCTCTCCCGGTACCTCCTACGAGCAGTACTTC	CASSPGTSYEQYF
TRBJ1-2	TRBV7-2	TRBD1	.	TGTGCCAGCACCTTCCTCTCACCGGGACAGGGGACCGGCTACACCTTC	CASTFLSPGQGTGYTF
TRBJ1-1	TRBV4-3	TRBD1	.	TGCGCCAGCAGCTCCACCGGGGCAGGGGGCATGAACACTGAAGCTTTCTTT	CASSSTGAGGMNTEAFF
TRBJ1-1	TRBV5-6	.	.	TGTGCCAGCAGCCTTAACAGGGTAACTGAAGCTTTCTTT	CASSLNRVTEAFF
TRBJ2-7	TRBV9	.	once	TGTGCCAGCAGCCCCGGAGGGACCCTGTCCTACGAGCAGTACTTC	CASSPGGTLSYEQYF
TRBJ2-2	TRBV25-1	TRBD1	.	TGTGCCAGCAGTGTGGGATTGGGGGGACAGGGTGACGGGGAGCTGTTTTTT	CASSVGLGGQGDGELFF
TRBJ2-7	TRBV2	.	.	TGTGCCAGCACGGGCAGAGGGGAGCAGTACTTC	CASTGRGEQYF
TRBJ2-5	TRBV9	TRBD2	once	TGTGCCAGCGCGGGGGTAGGGGAGACCCAGTACTTC	CASAGVGETQYF
TRBJ1-3	TRBV6-1	.	.	TGTGCCAGCAGTCCGACTGTCTTGGGTGGAAACACCATATATTTT	CASSPTVLGGNTIYF
TRBJ1-2	TRBV10-3	.	.	TGTGCCATCAGTGTCGGAGGCTATGGCTACACCTTC	CAISVGGYGYTF
TRBJ1-2	TRBV9	TRBD1	.	TGTGCCAGCAGCGCCTCTCACAACAGGGGAGGCTACACCTTC	CASSASHNRGGYTF
TRBJ1-5	TRBV27	TRBD1	once	TGTGCCAGCAGTTTAAATTTCGGGACAGGTAATCAGCCCCAGCATTTT	CASSLNFGTGNQPQHF
TRBJ2-3	TRBV28	TRBD2	.	TGTGCCAGCAGACGGGGGACTAGCGGGAGCTTCGATACGCAGTATTTT	CASRRGTSGSFDTQYF
TRBJ2-1	TRBV11-2	.	.	TGTGCCAGCAGCTTTGACTCCCGATACAATGAGCAGTTCTTC	CASSFDSRYNEQFF
TRBJ1-1	TRBV6-1	.	.	TGTGCCAGCAGTGAGGAGCCTCGGCCTGGGTTAACAGAAGCTTTCTTT	CASSEEPRPGLTEAFF
TRBJ1-4	TRBV7-8	TRBD1	.	TGTGCCAGCAGCTTACCAGGGGGCGCAGGGGAAAAACTGTTTTTT	CASSLPGGAGEKLFF